This section outlines one T cell receptor beta chain sequence together with its context. Original processing notes: Reference gene primer amplification in the assay estimated nucleated cell counts. Only in-frame clones appear in the TCRdb table, and some are missing; sequencing was by immunoSEQ multiplex PCR. V, J and clone size derive from that table, while D and trimming were established from the DNA sequence. The sample consists of 150,000 to 200,000 clones, 70% to 85% of them appearing once. This record belongs to a study of blood T cell repertoires in COVID-19. Ages ranged from 18 to 89 years, with residence in 24 US areas. The study assigned cohorts using participant-reported clinical history. Recovered status applied to Cohort 3 donors who had two consecutive negative PCRs. It also applied to those with clearance or with symptom resolution. CDR1 is LGHDT and CDR2 is YNNKEL in the germline V gene (reference sequence). This CDR3 comprises 14 residues. J lost 2 bases, V lost 2 bases, and 2 bases had no gene match.

This TCR came from a woman aged 45-59 years who had recovered from COVID-19. The J gene is TRBJ2-7, the V gene TRBV3-1 (or the pseudogene TRBV3-2); 8 bases align to TRBD2. The sequenced sample consisted of PBMCs or T cells enriched from blood (not recorded which). CDR3 sequence: CASSQREGPYEQYF. The CDR3 DNA follows: TGTGCCAGCAGCCAACGGGAGGGCCCCTACGAGCAGTACTTC.